These 10 T cell receptor beta chains came from one sample sequenced in a study of blood T cells in healthy people across ages. A second roughly 7 to 12 cycle PCR used barcoded and J-beta primers. TCRdb processed the 5' RACE reads anew with MiXCR; each CDR3 protein has one entry. The data contain roughly 500,000 distinct CDR3 sequences, 24% of them singletons. These data were likewise used in another study, on T cells of mothers and their children.

Sequencing used blood. These receptors were collected from a boy between 10 and 17 years old in good health.

The J gene is TRBJ1-4, the V gene TRBV5-6; no clear D gene. The ends were cut back, 3 bases at V and 5 bases at J, with 11 bases in the middle. CDR1 and CDR2 from the germline V gene are SGHDT and YYEEEE. The CDR3 covers 14 residues. The CDR3 DNA reads TGTGCCAGCAGCTCCTTTCGGCAGAATGAAAAACTGTTTTTT. This translates into CASSSFRQNEKLFF.

The rearrangement joins TRBV7-2 to TRBJ2-3; D may correspond to TRBD1 or TRBD2 (6 bases each). The CDR3 sequence is 15 residues long. Germline lookup yields CDR1 SGHTA and CDR2 FQGNSA. The V and J ends lost 4 bases and 2 bases respectively, with 13 bases between them. CDR3 sequence: CASSSPGGNTDTQYF. The CDR3 nucleotides are TGTGCCAGCAGCTCTCCCGGGGGCAACACAGATACGCAGTATTTT.

This clonotype was recorded a few times. This rearrangement joins TRBV7-9 to TRBJ1-1, with D unresolved. From germline, CDR1 is SEHNR and CDR2 FQNEAQ (reference sequence). The CDR3 covers 14 residues. V gave up 7 bases and J gave up 4 bases, with 16 bases separating them. This CDR3 reads CASTSIGAGTEAFF. Here the CDR3 DNA reads TGTGCCAGCACCTCGATTGGCGCGGGCACTGAAGCTTTCTTT.

This clonotype was found a few times. This sequence joins TRBV7-2 and TRBJ1-1; a possible D gene is TRBD1 (6 bases). This CDR3 is 13 amino acids long. Between the trimmed V and J ends, which lost 6 bases and 5 bases, there was a span of 13 bases. The germline V gene encodes CDR1 SGHTA and CDR2 FQGNSA. The CDR3 loop is CASRSEGGTEAFF. The CDR3, as DNA: TGTGCCAGCAGGTCCGAGGGGGGGACTGAAGCTTTCTTT.

The chain has TRBV20-1 and TRBJ2-7, with 10 bases identical to TRBD1. V gave up 6 bases and J gave up 4 bases; unmatched junction bases: 6. This CDR3 is 13 amino acids long. Germline V gene sequence: CDR1 DFQATT, CDR2 SNEGSKA (reference sequence). The CDR3 nucleotides are TGCAGTGCCTTAGACAGGGGGCGTTACGAGCAGTACTTC. This translates into CSALDRGRYEQYF.

This clonotype came up a few times. This chain connects TRBV29-1 to TRBJ2-1; maybe TRBD1 (5 bases). V lost 3 bases to trimming and J lost 6 bases, with 21 bases between them. The germline V gene encodes CDR1 SQVTM and CDR2 ANQGSEA. The CDR3 length is 16 residues. The CDR3 is CSVEVSRANWGNEQFF. CDR3 in DNA: TGCAGCGTTGAGGTCTCCAGGGCGAATTGGGGCAATGAGCAGTTCTTC.

Concerning this clonotype itself: At one end, the junction sequence differs from germline, possibly due to a read error. CDR3 protein: CSVGGALNIEAFF. The CDR3 bases are TGCAGCGTGGGAGGGGCATTGAACATTGAAGCTTTCTTT. The J gene is TRBJ1-1, the V gene TRBV29-1; TRBD1 might be the D (5 bases). This CDR3 region has 13 residues. Germline V CDR1 and CDR2: SQVTM, ANQGSEA.

As DNA, the CDR3 is TGTGCCAGCAGCTCTAGGTCAAGGCCATACAATGAGCAGTTCTTC. Translation gives CASSSRSRPYNEQFF. V usage is TRBV7-2 and J usage is TRBJ2-1, with D unclear. The length of the CDR3 is 15 residues. V shed 4 bases and J shed 4 bases, with 14 bases lying between them. Germline CDR1 is SGHTA and CDR2 is FQGNSA.

V gene TRBV7-2 combines with J gene TRBJ2-7; D is ambiguous. V lost 4 bases and J 3 bases, leaving 7 bases between the germline ends. The V gene's germline CDR1 is SGHTA and CDR2 FQGNSA. This CDR3 contains 12 residues. The DNA of the CDR3 is TGTGCCAGCAGCTACGGTTACTACGAGCAGTACTTC. Translating gives CASSYGYYEQYF.

This clonotype came up a few times. CDR3 loop: CASSSRGQGKLEQFF. The CDR3 DNA reads TGTGCCAGCAGCTCCCGGGGACAGGGTAAACTTGAGCAGTTCTTC. The rearrangement uses TRBV9 and TRBJ2-5; 9 bases are a match to TRBD1. The J call could be wrong; TRBJ2-1 is a better fit for the DNA end. The germline V gene encodes CDR1 SGDLS and CDR2 YYNGEE. The CDR3 contains 15 residues.